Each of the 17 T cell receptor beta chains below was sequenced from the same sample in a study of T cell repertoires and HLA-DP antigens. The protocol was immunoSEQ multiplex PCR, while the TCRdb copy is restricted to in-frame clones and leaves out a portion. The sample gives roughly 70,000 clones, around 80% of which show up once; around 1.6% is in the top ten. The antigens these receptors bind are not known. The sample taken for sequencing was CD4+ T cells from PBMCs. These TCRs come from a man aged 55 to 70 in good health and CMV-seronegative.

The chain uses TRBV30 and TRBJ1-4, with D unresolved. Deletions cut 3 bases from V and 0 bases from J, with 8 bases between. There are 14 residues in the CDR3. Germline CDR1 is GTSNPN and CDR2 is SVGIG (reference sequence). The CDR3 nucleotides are TGTGCCTGGAGCTACGGTGCAACTAATGAAAAACTGTTTTTT. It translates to CAWSYGATNEKLFF. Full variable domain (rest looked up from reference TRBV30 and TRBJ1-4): SQTIHQWPATLVQPVGSPLSLECTVEGTSNPNLYWYRQAAGRGLQLLFYSVGIGQISSEVPQNLSASRPQDRQFILSSKKLLLSDSGFYLCAWSYGATNEKLFFGSGTQLSVL.

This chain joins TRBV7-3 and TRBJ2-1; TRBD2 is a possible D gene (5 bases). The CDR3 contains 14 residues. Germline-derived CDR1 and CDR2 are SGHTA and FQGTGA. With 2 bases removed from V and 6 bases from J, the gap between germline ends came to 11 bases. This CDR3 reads CASSLLAPPNEQFF. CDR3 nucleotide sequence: TGTGCCAGCAGCTTACTAGCCCCCCCCAATGAGCAGTTCTTC.

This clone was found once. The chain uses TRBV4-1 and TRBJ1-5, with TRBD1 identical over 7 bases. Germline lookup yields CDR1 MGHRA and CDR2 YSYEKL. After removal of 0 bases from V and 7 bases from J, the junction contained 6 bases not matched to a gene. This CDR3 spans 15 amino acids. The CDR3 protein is CASSQDWGRGQPQHF. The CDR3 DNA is TGCGCCAGCAGCCAAGATTGGGGCAGGGGGCAGCCCCAGCATTTT.

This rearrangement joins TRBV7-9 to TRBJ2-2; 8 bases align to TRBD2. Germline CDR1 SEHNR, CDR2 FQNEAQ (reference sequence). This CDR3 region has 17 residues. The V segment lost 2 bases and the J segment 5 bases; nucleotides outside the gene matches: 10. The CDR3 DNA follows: TGTGCCAGCAGCTTACCACTAGCGGACTTGCGGACCGGGGAGCTGTTTTTT. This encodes CASSLPLADLRTGELFF.

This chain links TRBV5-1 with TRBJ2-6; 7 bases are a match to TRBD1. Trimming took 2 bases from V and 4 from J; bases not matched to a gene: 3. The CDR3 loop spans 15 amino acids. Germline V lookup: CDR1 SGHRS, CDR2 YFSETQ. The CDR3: CASSFDRAGANVLTF. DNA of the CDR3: TGCGCCAGCAGCTTCGACAGGGCCGGGGCCAACGTCCTGACTTTC.

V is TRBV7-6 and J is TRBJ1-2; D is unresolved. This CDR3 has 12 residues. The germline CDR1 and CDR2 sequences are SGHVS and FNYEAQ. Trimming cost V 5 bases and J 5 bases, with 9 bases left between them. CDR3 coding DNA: TGTGCCAGCAGCGACCAGGATTATGGCTACACCTTC. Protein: CASSDQDYGYTF. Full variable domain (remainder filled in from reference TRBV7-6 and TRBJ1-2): GAGVSQSPRYKVTKRGQDVALRCDPISGHVSLYWYRQALGQGPEFLTYFNYEAQQDKSGLPNDRFSAERPEGSISTLTIQRTEQRDSAMYRCASSDQDYGYTFGSGTRLTVV.

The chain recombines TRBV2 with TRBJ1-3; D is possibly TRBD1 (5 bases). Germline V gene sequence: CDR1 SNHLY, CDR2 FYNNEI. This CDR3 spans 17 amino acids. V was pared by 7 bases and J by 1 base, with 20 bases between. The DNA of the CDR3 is TGTGCCAGCACTCAAGGGGCCCCTGCGTGGTCTGGAAACACCATATATTTT. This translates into CASTQGAPAWSGNTIYF.

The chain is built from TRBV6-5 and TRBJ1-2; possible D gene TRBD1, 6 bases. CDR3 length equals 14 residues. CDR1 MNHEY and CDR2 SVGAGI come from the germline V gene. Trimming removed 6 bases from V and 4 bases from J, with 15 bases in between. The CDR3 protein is CASRKQGMGYGYTF. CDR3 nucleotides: TGTGCCAGCAGGAAACAGGGTATGGGCTATGGCTACACCTTC.

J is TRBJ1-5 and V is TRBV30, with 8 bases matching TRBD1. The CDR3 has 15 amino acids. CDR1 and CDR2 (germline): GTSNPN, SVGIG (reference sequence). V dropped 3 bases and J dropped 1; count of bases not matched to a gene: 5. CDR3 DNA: TGTGCCTGGAGCGCAGGGGGCCGGAGCAATCAGCCCCAGCATTTT. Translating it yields CAWSAGGRSNQPQHF.

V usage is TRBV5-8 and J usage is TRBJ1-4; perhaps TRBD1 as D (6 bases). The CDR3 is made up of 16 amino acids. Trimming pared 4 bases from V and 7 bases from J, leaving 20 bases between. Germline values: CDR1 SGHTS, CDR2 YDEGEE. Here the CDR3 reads CASSRGDGGNSEKLFF. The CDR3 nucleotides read TGTGCCAGCAGCAGGGGGGACGGCGGGAATAGTGAAAAACTGTTTTTT.

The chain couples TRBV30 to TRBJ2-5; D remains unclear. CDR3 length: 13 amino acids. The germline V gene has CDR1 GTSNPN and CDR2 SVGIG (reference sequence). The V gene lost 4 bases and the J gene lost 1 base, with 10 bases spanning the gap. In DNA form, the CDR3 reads TGTGCCTGGAAGTTTTCGACCCAAGAGACCCAGTACTTC. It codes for CAWKFSTQETQYF.

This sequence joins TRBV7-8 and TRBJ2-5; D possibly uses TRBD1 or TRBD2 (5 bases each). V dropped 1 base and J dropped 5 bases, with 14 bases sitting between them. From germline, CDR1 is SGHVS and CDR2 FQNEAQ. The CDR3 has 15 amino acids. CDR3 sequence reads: CASSLERLEGETQYF. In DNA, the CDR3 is TGTGCCAGCAGCTTAGAACGCCTCGAGGGGGAGACCCAGTACTTC. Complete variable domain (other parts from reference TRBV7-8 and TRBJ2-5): GAGVSQSPRYKVAKRGQDVALRCDPISGHVSLFWYQQALGQGPEFLTYFQNEAQLDKSGLPSDRFFAERPEGSVSTLKIQRTQQEDSAVYLCASSLERLEGETQYFGPGTRLLVL.

The CDR3, as DNA: TGCGCCAGCAGCTTGGACGGAGTGAACACCTACGAGCAGTACTTC. Amino acids: CASSLDGVNTYEQYF. The chain couples TRBV5-1 to TRBJ2-7, with D uncertain. The germline gives CDR1 SGHRS, CDR2 YFSETQ. Trimming shortened V by 0 bases and J by 2 bases, and 12 bases separated the two germline ends. The CDR3 has 15 amino acids.

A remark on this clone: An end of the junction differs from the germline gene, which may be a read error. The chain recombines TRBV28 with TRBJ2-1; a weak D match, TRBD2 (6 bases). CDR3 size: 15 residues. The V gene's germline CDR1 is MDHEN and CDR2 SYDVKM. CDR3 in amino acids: CAGSKTGGTYNEQFF. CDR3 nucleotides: TGTGCCGGCAGTAAAACCGGGGGAACTTACAATGAGCAGTTCTTC.

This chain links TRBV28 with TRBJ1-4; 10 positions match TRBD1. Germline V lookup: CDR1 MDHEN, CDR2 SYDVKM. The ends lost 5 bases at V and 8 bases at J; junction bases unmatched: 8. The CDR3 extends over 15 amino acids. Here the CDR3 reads CASSKRQGAGEKLFF. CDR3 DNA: TGTGCCAGCAGTAAACGACAGGGGGCGGGGGAAAAACTGTTTTTT.

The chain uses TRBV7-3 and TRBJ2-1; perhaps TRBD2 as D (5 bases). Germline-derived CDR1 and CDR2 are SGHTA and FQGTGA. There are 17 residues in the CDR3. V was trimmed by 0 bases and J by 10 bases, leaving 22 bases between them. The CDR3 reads CASSLTGAALEDGEQFF. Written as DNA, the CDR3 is TGTGCCAGCAGCTTAACGGGAGCGGCGCTAGAGGATGGAGAGCAGTTCTTC.

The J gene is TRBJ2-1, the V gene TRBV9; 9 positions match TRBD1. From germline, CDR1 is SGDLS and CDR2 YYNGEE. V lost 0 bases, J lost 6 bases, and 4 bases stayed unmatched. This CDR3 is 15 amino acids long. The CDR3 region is CASSVVGQGRNEQFF. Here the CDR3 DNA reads TGTGCCAGCAGCGTAGTGGGACAGGGACGCAATGAGCAGTTCTTC.